Presented here are 2 T cell receptor beta chains from one specimen sequenced in a study of cytomegalovirus exposure and HLA in healthy donors. Primers for the PCR totalled 60 Vbeta and 13 Jbeta. Generated by immunoSEQ multiplex PCR, the TCRdb table keeps only in-frame clones and is missing some. This table has some 150,000 clones, roughly 83% appearing once. The specimen sequenced was PBMCs. The receptors originated from a human donor in good health.

This clone is a singleton in its sample. This chain joins TRBV7-2 and TRBJ2-3; D may be TRBD2 (5 bases). Looked up from germline, CDR1 is SGHTA and CDR2 is FQGNSA. This CDR3 region has 15 residues. Trimming took 5 bases from V and 0 from J, leaving 12 bases between them. The CDR3 DNA is TGTGCCAGCAGCATCGAGGGTAGCAGCACAGATACGCAGTATTTT. Translation: CASSIEGSSTDTQYF.

Worth noting for this clone: Lacking the conserved final phenylalanine or tryptophan, this CDR3 likely reflects a read error. The chain couples TRBV7-2 to TRBJ2-7; 9 bases match TRBD1. The CDR3 extends over 14 amino acids. V was pared by 4 bases and J by 3 bases, with 4 bases of the junction left unmatched. CDR1 SGHTA and CDR2 FQGNSA come from the germline V gene. This CDR3 reads CASSSGQGNYEQYL. CDR3 coding DNA: TGTGCCAGCAGCTCGGGACAGGGAAACTACGAGCAGTACCTC.